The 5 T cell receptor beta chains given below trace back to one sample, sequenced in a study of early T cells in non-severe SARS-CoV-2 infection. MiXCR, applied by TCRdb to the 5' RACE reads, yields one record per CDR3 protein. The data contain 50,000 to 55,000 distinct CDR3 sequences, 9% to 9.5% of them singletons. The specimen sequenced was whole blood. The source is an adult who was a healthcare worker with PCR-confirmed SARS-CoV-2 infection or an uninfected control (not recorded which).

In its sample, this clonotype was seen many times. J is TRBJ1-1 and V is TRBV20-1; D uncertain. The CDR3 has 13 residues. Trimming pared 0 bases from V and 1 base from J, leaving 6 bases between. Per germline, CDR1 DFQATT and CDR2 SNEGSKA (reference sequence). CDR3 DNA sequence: TGCAGTGCTAGAGACCACAGGAACACTGAAGCTTTCTTT. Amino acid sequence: CSARDHRNTEAFF.

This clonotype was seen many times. CDR3 protein: CASSLSYTGPYNEQFF. CDR3 bases: TGTGCCAGCAGCTTATCGTACACAGGCCCCTACAATGAGCAGTTCTTC. The chain recombines TRBV11-2 with TRBJ2-1; perhaps TRBD1 as D (5 bases). The germline CDR1 and CDR2 sequences are SGHAT and FQNNGV. The V gene lost 2 bases and the J gene lost 2 bases, with 13 bases spanning the gap. The length of the CDR3 is 16 residues.

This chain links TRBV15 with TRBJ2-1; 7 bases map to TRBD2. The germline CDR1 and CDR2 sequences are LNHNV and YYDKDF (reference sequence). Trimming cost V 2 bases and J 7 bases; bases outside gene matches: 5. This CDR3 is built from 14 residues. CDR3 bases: TGTGCCACCAGCAGACACCGGGGGGAAAATGAGCAGTTCTTC. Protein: CATSRHRGENEQFF.

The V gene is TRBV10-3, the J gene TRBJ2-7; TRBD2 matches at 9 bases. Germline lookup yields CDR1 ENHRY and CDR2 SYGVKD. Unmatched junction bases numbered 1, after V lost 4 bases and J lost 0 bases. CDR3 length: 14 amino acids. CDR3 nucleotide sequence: TGTGCCATCAGTGGACTAGCGGTCTCCTACGAGCAGTACTTC. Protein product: CAISGLAVSYEQYF.

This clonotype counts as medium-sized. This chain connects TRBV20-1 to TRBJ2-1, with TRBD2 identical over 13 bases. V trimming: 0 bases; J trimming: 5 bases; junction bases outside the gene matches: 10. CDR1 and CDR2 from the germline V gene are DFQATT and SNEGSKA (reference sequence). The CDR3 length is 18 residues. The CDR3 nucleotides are TGCAGTGCTAGAGATCCTTTAGGACTAGCGGGGGACCACAATGAGCAGTTCTTC. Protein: CSARDPLGLAGDHNEQFF.